This T cell receptor (beta chain) emerged from a study of T cell clusters in autoimmune cytopenias. The length of the CDR3 is 14 residues. About 39,000 genome equivalents of blood DNA were amplified for TRB. TRB rearrangements were amplified by touch-down multiplex PCR with mixed TRB-A/B primers. From the multiplex PCR reads, TCRdb lists one entry per CDR3 protein and no DNA. This sample's table reports 6,100 or so distinct CDR3 sequences. The sample was also reused in another study, on T cell repertoires in aging, cancer and after chemotherapy. That work adds: Rebound thymic output was suggested by rising median generation probability during chemotherapy in each cancer cohort.

V and J are TRBV12-3 or TRBV12-4 and TRBJ2-5; TCRdb's D call of TRBD2 is untestable without DNA. The sample taken for sequencing was peripheral blood. The TCR originated in a human donor in good health. CDR3 sequence reads: CASSFRGGQGTQYF.